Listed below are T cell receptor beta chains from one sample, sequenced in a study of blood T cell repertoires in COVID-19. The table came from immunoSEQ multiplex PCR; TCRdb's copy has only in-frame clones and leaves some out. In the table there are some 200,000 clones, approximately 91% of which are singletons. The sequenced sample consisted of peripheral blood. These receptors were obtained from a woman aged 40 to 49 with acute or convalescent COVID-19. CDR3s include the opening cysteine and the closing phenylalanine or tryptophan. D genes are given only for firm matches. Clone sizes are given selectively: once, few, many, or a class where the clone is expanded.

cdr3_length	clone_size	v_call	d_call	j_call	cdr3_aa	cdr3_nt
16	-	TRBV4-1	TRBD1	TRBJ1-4	CASSQAATGGAEKLFF	TGCGCCAGCAGCCAAGCCGCGACAGGGGGTGCTGAAAAACTGTTTTTT
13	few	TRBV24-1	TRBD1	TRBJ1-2	CATRDRANYGYTF	TGTGCCACCAGGGACAGGGCTAACTATGGCTACACCTTC
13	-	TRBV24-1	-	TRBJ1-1	CATSDWGGNEAFF	TGTGCCACCAGTGATTGGGGCGGTAACGAAGCTTTCTTT
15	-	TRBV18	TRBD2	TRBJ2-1	CASSPPTSGYNEQFF	TGTGCCAGCTCACCACCGACTAGCGGGTACAATGAGCAGTTCTTC
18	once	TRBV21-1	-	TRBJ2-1	CASSKWGRQGSSYNEQFF	TGTGCCAGCAGCAAATGGGGTAGACAGGGGAGCTCCTACAATGAGCAGTTCTTC
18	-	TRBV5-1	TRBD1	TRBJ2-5	CASSLALVRDRGRETQYF	TGCGCCAGCAGCTTGGCCCTCGTCCGGGACAGGGGCCGAGAGACCCAGTACTTC
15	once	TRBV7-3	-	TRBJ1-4	CASKSEDSYNEKLFF	TGTGCCAGCAAATCCGAGGACAGTTACAATGAAAAACTGTTTTTT
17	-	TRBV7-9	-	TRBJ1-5	CASSLSAWGIQDQPQHF	TGTGCCAGCAGCTTAAGCGCGTGGGGCATTCAAGATCAGCCCCAGCATTTT
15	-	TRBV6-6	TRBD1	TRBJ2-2	CASIRGQTITGELFF	TGTGCCAGCATCAGGGGACAGACTATCACCGGGGAGCTGTTTTTT
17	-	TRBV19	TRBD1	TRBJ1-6	CASRWGTGVSYNSPLHF	TGTGCCAGCCGGTGGGGGACAGGGGTCTCCTATAATTCACCCCTCCACTTT
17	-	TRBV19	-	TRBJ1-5	CASSSGSGRASPEPQHF	TGTGCCAGTAGTAGTGGGTCTGGCAGGGCGAGTCCGGAGCCCCAGCATTTT
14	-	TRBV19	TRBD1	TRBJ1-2	CASIADREGYGYTF	TGTGCCAGTATCGCGGACAGGGAGGGCTATGGCTACACCTTC
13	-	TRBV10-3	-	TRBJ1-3	CAIRQGTGNTIYF	TGTGCCATCAGGCAGGGTACTGGAAACACCATATATTTT
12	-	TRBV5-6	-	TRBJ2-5	CASSLQVETQYF	TGTGCCAGCAGCTTACAGGTGGAGACCCAGTACTTC
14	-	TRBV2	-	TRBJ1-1	CASSEKTVDTEAFF	TGTGCCAGCAGTGAAAAGACAGTGGACACTGAAGCTTTCTTT
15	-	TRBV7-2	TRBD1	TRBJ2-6	CASTYRGSGANVLTF	TGTGCCAGCACCTACAGGGGATCTGGGGCCAACGTCCTGACTTTC
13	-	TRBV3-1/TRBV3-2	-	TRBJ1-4	CASRHRTNEKLFF	TGTGCCAGCAGACACCGTACTAATGAAAAACTGTTTTTT
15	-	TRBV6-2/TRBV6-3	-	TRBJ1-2	CASSYSPSRSYGYTF	TGTGCCAGCAGTTACTCTCCGTCCAGATCCTATGGCTACACCTTC